This T cell receptor (beta chain) is from a study of cytomegalovirus exposure and HLA in healthy donors. Study as a whole: Caucasian-associated ancestry cluster membership applied to 75% to 85% of 300 to 450 genotyped donors.

13 Jbeta primers and 60 Vbeta primers were used for the PCR. This table comes from immunoSEQ multiplex PCR, and its TCRdb copy is limited to in-frame clones, with some not included. The sample lists 160,000 or so clones, less than 85% occurring once. Points on this clone: The target antigen is unknown.

The germline CDR1 and CDR2 sequences are SGHRS and YFSETQ. Germline trimming cut 5 bases from V and 4 bases from J; bases unmatched to any gene: 4. The CDR3 length is 15 residues. Broader study findings: Later findings reportedly placed an Asian-associated ancestry cluster below the 666-donor mean for N-insertions.

Sequenced material: PBMCs. The chain employs TRBV5-1 and TRBJ2-1; 12 bases map to TRBD1. The sequence was obtained from a man aged 55 to 70 in good health and CMV-seronegative. The CDR3 nucleotides read TGCGCCAGCAGGGGGACAGGGGGCTCGTACAATGAGCAGTTCTTC. It is translated as CASRGTGGSYNEQFF.